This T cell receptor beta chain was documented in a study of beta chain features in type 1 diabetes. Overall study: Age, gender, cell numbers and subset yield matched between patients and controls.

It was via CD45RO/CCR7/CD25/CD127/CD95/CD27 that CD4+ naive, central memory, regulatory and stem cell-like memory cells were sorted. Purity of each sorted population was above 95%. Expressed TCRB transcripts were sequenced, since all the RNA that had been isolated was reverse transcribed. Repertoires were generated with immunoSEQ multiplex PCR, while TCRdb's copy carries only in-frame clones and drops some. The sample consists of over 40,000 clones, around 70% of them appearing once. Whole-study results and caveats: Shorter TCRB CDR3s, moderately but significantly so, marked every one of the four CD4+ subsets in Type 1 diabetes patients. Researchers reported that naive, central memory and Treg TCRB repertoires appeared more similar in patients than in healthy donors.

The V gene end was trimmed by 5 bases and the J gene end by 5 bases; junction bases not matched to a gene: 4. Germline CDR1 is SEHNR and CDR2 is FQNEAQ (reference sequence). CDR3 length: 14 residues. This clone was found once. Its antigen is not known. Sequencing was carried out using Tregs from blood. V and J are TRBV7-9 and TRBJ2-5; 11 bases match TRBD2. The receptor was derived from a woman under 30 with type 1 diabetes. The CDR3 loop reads CASSPGLAVETQYF. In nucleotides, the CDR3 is TGTGCCAGCAGCCCGGGACTAGCGGTTGAGACCCAGTACTTC.